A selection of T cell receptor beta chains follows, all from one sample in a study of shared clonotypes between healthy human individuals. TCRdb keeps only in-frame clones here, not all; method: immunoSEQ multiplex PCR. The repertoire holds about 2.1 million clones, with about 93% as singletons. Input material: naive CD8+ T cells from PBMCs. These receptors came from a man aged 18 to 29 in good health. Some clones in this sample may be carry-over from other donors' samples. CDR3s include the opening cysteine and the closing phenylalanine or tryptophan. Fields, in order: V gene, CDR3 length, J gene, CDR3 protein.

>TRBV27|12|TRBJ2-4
CASSPSGNIQYF
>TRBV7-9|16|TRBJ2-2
CASSLKAGGFPGELFF
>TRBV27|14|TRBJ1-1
CASSLLGVKTEAFF
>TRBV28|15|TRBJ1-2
CASSLGRTPNYGYTF
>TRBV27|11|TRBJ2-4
CASKQGNIQYF
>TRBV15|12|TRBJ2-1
CATSRGGHEQFF
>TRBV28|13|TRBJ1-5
CASSETGGQPQHF
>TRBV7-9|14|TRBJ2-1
CASSFGTGYNEQFF
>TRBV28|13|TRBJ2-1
CASNKWEGPQQFF
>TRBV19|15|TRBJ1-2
CASRNPKGEGYGYTF
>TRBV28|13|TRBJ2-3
CAAWDRGTDTQYF
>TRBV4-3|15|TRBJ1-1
CASSSRQGAYTEAFF
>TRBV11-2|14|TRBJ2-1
CAKARREVYNEQFF
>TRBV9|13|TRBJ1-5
CASSGTGNQPQHF
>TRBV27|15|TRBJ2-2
CASSLGTWGTGELFF
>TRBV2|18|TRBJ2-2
CASSAFKQGSIRTGELFF
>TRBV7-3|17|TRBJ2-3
CASSSGLAGGGMNTQYF
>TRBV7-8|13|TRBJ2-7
CASSLGASYEQYF
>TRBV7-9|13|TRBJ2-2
CASSLPDTGELFF
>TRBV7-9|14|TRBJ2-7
CASSLAFPGYEQYF
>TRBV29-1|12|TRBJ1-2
CSVVQGDYGYTF
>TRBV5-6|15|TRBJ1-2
CASSRIRDNNYGYTF
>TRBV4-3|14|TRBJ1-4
CASSQDEQFEKLFF
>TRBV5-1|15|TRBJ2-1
CASGREGLMENEQFF
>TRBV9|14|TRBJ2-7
CASSERDRSYEQYF
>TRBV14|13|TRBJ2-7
CASSPRDFLEQYF
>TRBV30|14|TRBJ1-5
CAWSSDRVNQPQHF
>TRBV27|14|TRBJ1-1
CASSFGGLGTEAFF
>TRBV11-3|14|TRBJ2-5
CASSLAGGQETQYF
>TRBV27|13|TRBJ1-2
CASSFGTNYGYTF
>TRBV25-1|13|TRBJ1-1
CASSEHRGNEAFF
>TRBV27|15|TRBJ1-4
CASSSPLRDNEKLFF
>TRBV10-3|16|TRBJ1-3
CAISQSQARSGNTIYF
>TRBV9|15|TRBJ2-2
CASSVADDITGELFF
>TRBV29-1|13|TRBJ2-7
CSGVGTGAYEQYF
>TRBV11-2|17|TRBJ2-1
CASSLYPEEGPYNEQFF
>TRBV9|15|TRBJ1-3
CASSVGAGSGNTIYF
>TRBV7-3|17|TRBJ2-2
CASSQWRPSGRIGELFF
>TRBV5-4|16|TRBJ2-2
CASSPEGEMDTGELFF
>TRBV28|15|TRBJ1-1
CASSPLVGGYTEAFF
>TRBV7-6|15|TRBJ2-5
CASSTLAGDLGTQYF
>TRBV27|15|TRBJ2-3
CASSSSSGKRDTQYF
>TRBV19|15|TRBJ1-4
CASRTTGTANEKLFF
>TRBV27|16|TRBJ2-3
CASSLDWGLTEDTQYF
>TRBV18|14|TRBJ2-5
CASSPGTGQETQYF
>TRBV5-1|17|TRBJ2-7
CASRYGGAGPTTYEQYF
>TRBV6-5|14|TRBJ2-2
CASKGTVGSGELFF
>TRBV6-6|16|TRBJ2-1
CASSARLAGVDNEQFF
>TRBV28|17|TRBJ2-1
CASSPLETSALHNEQFF
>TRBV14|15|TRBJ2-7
CASSQKETLWYEQYF
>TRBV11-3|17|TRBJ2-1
CASSGPEGLAGVNEQFF